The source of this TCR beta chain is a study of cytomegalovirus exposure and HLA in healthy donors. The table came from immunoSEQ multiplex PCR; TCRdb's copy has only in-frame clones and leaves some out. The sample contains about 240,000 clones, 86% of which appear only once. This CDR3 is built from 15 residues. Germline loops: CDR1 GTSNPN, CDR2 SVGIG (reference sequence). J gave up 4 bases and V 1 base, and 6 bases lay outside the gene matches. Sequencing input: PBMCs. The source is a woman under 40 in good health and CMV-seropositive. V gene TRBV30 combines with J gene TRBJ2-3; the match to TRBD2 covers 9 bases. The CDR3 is CAWSEWREGSDTQYF. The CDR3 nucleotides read TGTGCCTGGAGTGAATGGCGGGAGGGATCAGATACGCAGTATTTT.